Listed below are T cell receptor beta chains from one sample, sequenced in a study of blood T cell repertoires in COVID-19. Repertoires were generated with immunoSEQ multiplex PCR, while TCRdb's copy carries only in-frame clones and drops some. The profile shows 110,000 or so clones, about 85% of them singletons. The sample consisted of peripheral blood. These receptors were taken from a man aged 40-50 years with acute or convalescent COVID-19. Both conserved end residues are part of each CDR3. D genes are given only for firm matches. Only some rows state a clone size, as once, few, many or a class for expanded clones.

CAWSDQGHLYEQYF	TGTGCCTGGAGTGACCAGGGACACCTCTACGAGCAGTACTTC	.	TRBJ2-7	.	TRBV30
CASSESGFGTQYF	TGTGCCAGCAGTGAATCCGGGTTTGGGACCCAGTACTTC	.	TRBJ2-5	.	TRBV25-1
CASSLDSSNTEAFF	TGTGCCAGCAGTTTAGACAGCTCTAACACTGAAGCTTTCTTT	once	TRBJ1-1	.	TRBV6-5
CATSPPPQGEGEAFF	TGTGCCACCAGCCCGCCCCCCCAGGGGGAAGGTGAAGCTTTCTTT	.	TRBJ1-1	TRBD1	TRBV15
CASSLKGAGGTDTQYF	TGTGCCAGCAGCTTAAAGGGGGCAGGGGGCACAGATACGCAGTATTTT	.	TRBJ2-3	TRBD1	TRBV7-3
CASSSGQDHSPLHF	TGCGCCAGCAGTTCGGGACAGGACCATTCACCCCTCCACTTT	few	TRBJ1-6	TRBD1	TRBV5-1
CATSHPRTAGGAGDTQYF	TGTGCCACCAGTCACCCTCGGACAGCGGGGGGGGCCGGGGATACGCAGTATTTT	.	TRBJ2-3	TRBD2	TRBV24-1
CATSDQTGGLVHQPQHF	TGTGCCACCAGTGACCAGACAGGGGGCCTTGTTCATCAGCCCCAGCATTTT	few	TRBJ1-5	TRBD1	TRBV24-1
CASSLVADYGYTF	TGCGCCAGCAGCTTGGTAGCAGACTATGGCTACACCTTC	.	TRBJ1-2	.	TRBV5-1
CASSQPPGVHTQYF	TGCGCCAGCAGCCAACCTCCCGGGGTTCATACGCAGTATTTT	.	TRBJ2-3	.	TRBV4-1
CAIREMTGGNTIYF	TGTGCCATCAGAGAGATGACAGGGGGAAACACCATATATTTT	.	TRBJ1-3	TRBD1	TRBV10-3
CASSDGTGTGNTIYF	TGTGCCAGCAGCGATGGTACAGGGACTGGAAACACCATATATTTT	.	TRBJ1-3	.	TRBV2
CASSPAAESYEQYF	TGTGCCAGCTCACCAGCGGCAGAATCCTACGAGCAGTACTTC	.	TRBJ2-7	.	TRBV18
CATSDLPTFRGQETQYF	TGTGCCACCAGTGATTTGCCCACGTTCAGGGGGCAAGAGACCCAGTACTTC	.	TRBJ2-5	TRBD1	TRBV24-1
CASSSGLAGQETQYF	TGTGCCAGCAGCTCAGGACTAGCGGGGCAAGAGACCCAGTACTTC	.	TRBJ2-5	TRBD2	TRBV7-2
CASSADRGREKLFF	TGTGCCAGCAGCGCTGACAGGGGACGCGAAAAACTGTTTTTT	.	TRBJ1-4	TRBD1	TRBV2
CASSLGGQGWEQYF	TGCGCCAGCAGCTTGGGAGGACAGGGTTGGGAGCAGTACTTC	.	TRBJ2-7	TRBD1	TRBV5-1
CASRSGGTRGDQPQHF	TGTGCCAGTAGGTCGGGAGGGACAAGAGGGGACCAGCCCCAGCATTTT	.	TRBJ1-5	.	TRBV19
CASSRRQTSGGYNEQFF	TGCGCCAGCAGCCGAAGGCAAACTAGCGGGGGTTACAATGAGCAGTTCTTC	few	TRBJ2-1	TRBD2	TRBV4-1
CATSDLTSGGKYGELFF	TGTGCCACCAGTGACCTGACTAGCGGGGGGAAGTACGGGGAGCTGTTTTTT	.	TRBJ2-2	TRBD2	TRBV24-1
CASSLRRGEAGELFF	TGTGCCAGCAGTCTCCGGCGGGGAGAGGCCGGGGAGCTGTTTTTT	.	TRBJ2-2	.	TRBV6-6
CASSSLTVTGANVLTF	TGTGCCAGCAGTTCCCTGACAGTTACTGGGGCCAACGTCCTGACTTTC	.	TRBJ2-6	.	TRBV6-5
CASSFDRGSEAFF	TGTGCCAGCAGTTTCGACAGGGGATCTGAAGCTTTCTTT	few	TRBJ1-1	TRBD1	TRBV6-5
CASSPGLADSYNEQFF	TGTGCCAGCTCACCAGGACTAGCGGACTCCTACAATGAGCAGTTCTTC	.	TRBJ2-1	TRBD2	TRBV18
CATSRGSNPRYNEQFF	TGTGCCACCAGCAGAGGTTCGAATCCGAGGTACAATGAGCAGTTCTTC	.	TRBJ2-1	.	TRBV15
CASSRGGAGTQYF	TGTGCCAGCAGCCGCGGGGGGGCGGGGACCCAGTACTTC	.	TRBJ2-5	TRBD2	TRBV11-2
CASAEFREGNQPQHF	TGTGCCAGCGCTGAGTTCAGGGAGGGCAATCAGCCCCAGCATTTT	.	TRBJ1-5	.	TRBV28
CASSLDMGRYEKLFF	TGTGCCAGCAGCTTAGACATGGGGCGATATGAAAAACTGTTTTTT	.	TRBJ1-4	.	TRBV7-8
CASSLQGGDKNGYTF	TGTGCCAGCAGCCTCCAGGGAGGGGACAAAAATGGCTACACCTTC	.	TRBJ1-2	.	TRBV3-1/TRBV3-2
CATSRELAGGRFGEQFF	TGTGCCACCAGCAGAGAACTAGCGGGGGGGCGGTTCGGTGAGCAGTTCTTC	.	TRBJ2-1	TRBD2	TRBV15
CSVETGNYGYTF	TGCAGCGTCGAGACAGGGAACTATGGCTACACCTTC	.	TRBJ1-2	TRBD1	TRBV29-1